The 3 T cell receptor beta chains below come from one sample, sequenced in a study of T cell responses to AZD1222 COVID-19 vaccine (dated by TCRdb to the early 2020s). Receptor libraries were prepared by the immunoSEQ multiplex PCR assay. TCRdb stores this immuneACCESS table with in-frame sequences only. Part of the clones is absent; in the studies checked, under half of the shortfall reflects unresolved V genes, and no reason is known for the rest. This sample has tens of thousands of clones in its table, and about nine tenths of those were observed once. Less than 25% of the sample lies in the top ten. The time point tag for this specimen amounts to: baseline before first vaccination. The sample in question was peripheral blood, obtained on day 0 of AZD1222 vaccination. All receptors come from an adult in good health.

The rearrangement uses TRBV30 and TRBJ1-1; the D gene is possibly TRBD1 (5 bases). The germline V gene has CDR1 GTSNPN and CDR2 SVGIG (reference sequence). Trimming left V 0 bases short and J 5 bases short, with 16 bases between. This CDR3 has 15 residues. CDR3 in amino acids: CAWSVLAGWDTEAFF. The CDR3 bases are TGTGCCTGGAGTGTACTGGCAGGGTGGGATACTGAAGCTTTCTTT.

The chain couples TRBV29-1 to TRBJ1-1; D is uncertain. Germline CDR1 is SQVTM and CDR2 is ANQGSEA. V dropped 4 bases and J dropped 2 bases, with 8 bases sitting between them. The CDR3 has 12 residues. In nucleotides, the CDR3 is TGCAGCGTTGCTCTGACCAACACTGAAGCTTTCTTT. Its translation: CSVALTNTEAFF.

The chain uses TRBV7-8 and TRBJ1-3; no firm D call. Germline CDR1 SGHVS, CDR2 FQNEAQ. V was trimmed by 5 bases and J by 0 bases, leaving 8 bases between them. The CDR3 loop spans 14 amino acids. The CDR3 coding sequence is TGTGCCAGCAGCGCTCAGAACTCTGGAAACACCATATATTTT. This codes for CASSAQNSGNTIYF.